This is a list of T cell receptor beta chains from one sample in a study of radiotherapy plus CTLA-4 blockade in lung cancer. The assay was immunoSEQ multiplex PCR, and TCRdb's table has in-frame clones only and misses some. The data show about 120,000 clones, 65% to 85% seen once. The input for sequencing was peripheral blood, taken from a patient treated with radiotherapy plus ipilimumab. The receptors come from a human donor with non-small cell lung cancer who had a partial response to radiotherapy plus ipilimumab. Both conserved end residues are part of each CDR3. A D gene is named only where the DNA matches it firmly. Size values are once, few and many counts, or a class for expanded clones, and some rows have none.

>TRBD1|TRBV9|TRBJ2-1|.
TGTGCCAGCAGCGTAGGGGCAGGGGGCAGTGAGCAGTTCTTC
CASSVGAGGSEQFF
>TRBD2|TRBV6-1|TRBJ2-1|once
TGTGCCAGCAGTGAAGCGCAGGGCGGGAGGGCCAATGAGCAGTTCTTC
CASSEAQGGRANEQFF
>.|TRBV28|TRBJ1-3|.
TGTGCCAGCAGTTTGGCAGGGGCAAGCTCTGGAAACACCATATATTTT
CASSLAGASSGNTIYF
>.|TRBV20-1|TRBJ2-1|once
TGCAGTGCTAGAGGGGACACGGAGCAGTTCTTC
CSARGDTEQFF
>TRBD2|TRBV5-1|TRBJ2-1|.
TGCGCCAGCAGCTCCCGACTAGCGGGAGGGCCTGAGCAGTTCTTC
CASSSRLAGGPEQFF
>TRBD1|TRBV10-3|TRBJ1-1|.
TGTGCCGTTGCACAGGGGGCAAACACTGAAGCTTTCTTT
CAVAQGANTEAFF
>TRBD2|TRBV19|TRBJ2-7|.
TGTGCCAGTAACGCGGGAGTGTCTCACGAGCAGTACTTC
CASNAGVSHEQYF
>TRBD1|TRBV5-1|TRBJ1-3|.
TGCGCCAGCAGCTTGTCTCCTGGACAGGAAAGGGGCTCTGGAAACACCATATATTTT
CASSLSPGQERGSGNTIYF
>.|TRBV21-1|TRBJ1-1|.
TGTGCCAGCAGCCCTACCGCAGGGGCGATCGTGGCTTTCTTT
CASSPTAGAIVAFF
>TRBD1|TRBV18|TRBJ1-4|.
TGTGCCAGCTCACCCCGTCCGGGACAGGGGGCTCAAAAACTGTTTTTT
CASSPRPGQGAQKLFF
>TRBD1|TRBV7-9|TRBJ1-2|.
TGTGCCAGCAGCTTAGGATTTGCGGGGACAGGGCATGGCTACACCTTC
CASSLGFAGTGHGYTF
>TRBD1|TRBV30|TRBJ2-4|once
TGTGCCTGGAGTTCCCGGGACAGCTTTCTAGCCAAAAACATTCAGTACTTC
CAWSSRDSFLAKNIQYF
>.|TRBV4-1|TRBJ1-1|.
TGCGCCAGCAGCCAAGTAATCCGGGAGGAAGCTTTCTTT
CASSQVIREEAFF
>.|TRBV28|TRBJ2-7|once
TGTGCCAGCAGTTTGTCGGCGGCCGAGCAGTACTTC
CASSLSAAEQYF
>.|TRBV5-1|TRBJ1-2|.
TGCGCCAGCAGCTTGGAACACGTCCGTGGCTACACCTTC
CASSLEHVRGYTF
>.|TRBV7-2|TRBJ1-2|.
TGTGCCAGCAGCTCAGGGTCCCGAGACTATGGCTACACCTTC
CASSSGSRDYGYTF
>.|TRBV28|TRBJ1-2|once
TGTGCCAGCAGTGGGGCGCGGACCTCCTTTAACTATGGCTACACCTTC
CASSGARTSFNYGYTF
>.|TRBV29-1|TRBJ2-2|.
TGCAGCGTTTCGGTCAGGGGCGACACCGGGGAGCTGTTTTTT
CSVSVRGDTGELFF
>TRBD1|TRBV7-9|TRBJ1-1|few
TGTGCCAGCAGCCGATACAGGGGGCAGAACACTGAAGCTTTCTTT
CASSRYRGQNTEAFF
>.|TRBV7-9|TRBJ1-1|.
TGTGCCAGCAGCTTAGACAGGAGGAACACTGAAGCTTTCTTT
CASSLDRRNTEAFF
>.|TRBV7-2|TRBJ1-3|few
TGTGCCAGCAGCTACGACAGGCCGGGAAACACCATATATTTT
CASSYDRPGNTIYF
>.|TRBV19|TRBJ2-2|.
TGTGCCAGTAGTAGGGCAAGGGGTACGGCCACCGGGGAGCTGTTTTTT
CASSRARGTATGELFF
>.|TRBV9|TRBJ1-6|.
TGTGCCAGCAGCGCTACAGGGAAACCCCTCCACTTT
CASSATGKPLHF
>TRBD1|TRBV6-6|TRBJ1-1|few
TGTGCCAGCAGTGAGTCCCGGGACAGGGCGGGAGCTTTCTTT
CASSESRDRAGAFF
>TRBD1|TRBV15|TRBJ1-4|.
TGTGCCACCAGCAGAGATCCTTGGAGACAGGGCCGTGAAAAACTGTTTTTT
CATSRDPWRQGREKLFF
>TRBD1|TRBV11-1|TRBJ2-1|once
TGTGCCAGCAGCCTCAGACAGGGAAGTGGGTTCTTC
CASSLRQGSGFF
>.|TRBV18|TRBJ2-1|.
TGTGCCAGCTCACCACAGGGGGGGACCTACAATGAGCAGTTCTTC
CASSPQGGTYNEQFF
>TRBD1|TRBV7-2|TRBJ2-7|.
TGTGCCAGCAGCTTAGGGACAGGGGCTTACGAGCAGTACTTC
CASSLGTGAYEQYF
>TRBD2|TRBV7-9|TRBJ2-1|.
TGTGCCAGCAGCTTACAGCGGGAGAGGTTGTATGAGCAGTTCTTC
CASSLQRERLYEQFF
>.|TRBV5-1|TRBJ2-7|.
TGCGCCAGCAGCCCAGGACAGGGAGGGCCCGAGCAGTACTTC
CASSPGQGGPEQYF
>.|TRBV7-2|TRBJ2-7|.
TGTGCCAGCAGCTTACTAAACTACGAGCAGTACTTC
CASSLLNYEQYF
>TRBD2|TRBV7-9|TRBJ2-2|.
TGTGCCAGCAGCTTAGCCGGGAGGACCGGGGAGCTGTTTTTT
CASSLAGRTGELFF
>TRBD1|TRBV11-2|TRBJ2-5|.
TGTGCCAGCAGCTTAGGGAGTCAGGGGGTGTTCGAGACCCAGTACTTC
CASSLGSQGVFETQYF
>.|TRBV2|TRBJ1-4|.
TGTGCCAGCAGGGGGGGGGCGGGGGGCGAGGAAAAACTGTTTTTT
CASRGGAGGEEKLFF
>.|TRBV9|TRBJ1-1|.
TGTGCCAGCAGCCCCCTATCACAGGCTCCTAATGAAGCTTTCTTT
CASSPLSQAPNEAFF
>TRBD2|TRBV18|TRBJ2-3|.
TGTGCCAGCTCAGTCGGGAGGGCCAGAGATACGCAGTATTTT
CASSVGRARDTQYF
>.|TRBV11-2|TRBJ1-3|.
TGTGCCAGCAGGCCGGGACTGAGAAACACCATATATTTT
CASRPGLRNTIYF
>.|TRBV5-1|TRBJ2-1|.
TGCGCCAGTGGCTCTGCAAACTCCTACAATGAGCAGTTCTTC
CASGSANSYNEQFF
>TRBD2|TRBV7-2|TRBJ2-7|.
TGTGCCAGCAAAACTAGCGGGAGGGCCTACGAGCAGTACTTC
CASKTSGRAYEQYF
>.|TRBV28|TRBJ2-5|few
TGTGCCAGCAGTTCGGTTTTGGACAACCAAGAGACCCAGTACTTC
CASSSVLDNQETQYF
>.|TRBV6-1|TRBJ2-1|.
TGTGCCAGCAGAACCGGGTCTGAGCAGTTCTTC
CASRTGSEQFF
>.|TRBV7-9|TRBJ2-2|few
TGTGCCAGCAGCTTAGGGCAGGGATACACCGGGGAGCTGTTTTTT
CASSLGQGYTGELFF
>.|TRBV4-2|TRBJ1-3|.
TGTGCCAGCAGCCACCGAACAGGTGGGAACCTTGGAAACACCATATATTTT
CASSHRTGGNLGNTIYF
>TRBD1|TRBV2|TRBJ1-1|.
TGTGCCAGCAGTGAACCACCGGGACAGGGCAACACTGAAGCTTTCTTT
CASSEPPGQGNTEAFF
>TRBD1|TRBV10-2|TRBJ1-4|few
TGCGCCAGCAGAGACGGGACAGGGGATGAAAAACTGTTTTTT
CASRDGTGDEKLFF